This T cell receptor beta chain originates from a study of vaccination and CD4 T cells after COVID-19 (dated by TCRdb to the early 2020s). Regarding the research as a whole: SARS-CoV-2 positivity had been established in the convalescent patients by nasal swab PCR, and mild disease was recorded in eight to ten of these patients and severe disease in one. The convalescent cohort comprised six males and four females, including two Hispanic individuals, seven Caucasians, two Asians and one multiracial person. Each participant got two doses of either the Pfizer-BioNTech BNT162b2 vaccine (n=8) or the Moderna mRNA-1273 vaccine (n=2). Post-COVID blood samples were collected from convalescent patients a median of roughly 100 days after diagnosis, with a range of roughly 30 to 161 days. Post-vaccine blood samples were obtained a median of approximately 70 days after the second vaccine dose, with a range of about 12 to 241 days. Overlapping spike peptide pools from SARS-CoV-2 and from the common cold coronaviruses HCoV-NL63, HCoV-OC43 and HCoV-229E were used as culture stimuli. In control cultures, a CEFX viral epitope pool was used as positive control, an HIV-1 Nef peptide pool was used as negative control, or no peptide was added. The spike-specific CD4+ TCR repertoire was compared before and after mRNA vaccination in approximately ten COVID-19 convalescent patients and a few infection-naive healthy vaccine recipients.

The library was built by means of PCR. DNA from cultured CD4+ T cells was subjected to TCR sequencing with the Oncomine TCR Beta short-read assay at the Johns Hopkins FTIC core. The QIAamp micro DNA kit was used to extract genomic DNA from the cultured CD4+ T cells. The Oncomine TCR Beta libraries from cultured CD4+ T cells were pooled using unique dual indexes and then sequenced on an Illumina iSeq 100. Processing in the source paper ran as follows. Non-productive sequences were filtered out, and CDR3s that did not start with C, did not end with F or W, or were shorter than 7 amino acids were discarded. Antigen-specific clonotypes were identified using the MANAFEST web application through comparison of peptide-stimulated wells with reference and other culture wells. For a clone to be called positive, the clone needed an FDR below 0.05, an odds ratio above 5, and a productive frequency above 0.1% in at least two of three replicate wells. Clonotypes that were significantly expanded in both SARS-CoV-2 spike wells and at least one common cold coronavirus spike condition were defined as cross-reactive. Similarity between CDR3 sequences was evaluated in R version 3.6.1 using Levenshtein distances (stringdist) and unrooted phylogenetic trees (ape). TCRdb's own reprocessing of the public reads used fastp at Q25 and MiXCR and kept productive beta chains. Entries are consolidated by CDR3 protein sequence, retaining the most common genes and DNA. Here the V and J calls rest on TCRdb's processing, not on the authors' analysis. The sample table holds some 20,000 distinct CDR3 sequences, of which about 44% were seen once. About 6.3% of the sample comes from the top ten.

The CDR3 has 14 amino acids, counting the end cysteine and phenylalanine. This entry keeps only the CDR3 DNA: 42 bases, framed from base 1. Based on the germline V gene, the CDR1 and CDR2 sequences are SGHNT and YENEEA. The junction carries 13 bases between V and J, which are trimmed by 7 bases and 1 base respectively. Worth noting for this clonotype: Its antigen has not been determined. One base away there is no much larger clone; base qualities are not given.

Reading the label with the study, this specimen's treatment or condition is: roughly 10-day PBMC culture with coronavirus spike peptide pools or control peptides (ViraFEST assay). To expand antigen-specific T cells with peptide pools and then pick out the expanded clonotypes through TCR sequencing, the study relied on the ViraFEST assay. The positive SARS-CoV-2 PCR tests of the convalescent patients were dated from March to December 2020, before the Alpha, Beta and Delta variants emerged in the United States. Each well held two million PBMCs cultured with approximately 9.1 ug/ml peptide pools in IMDM containing about 5% human AB serum and 7.5 to 10 IU/ml IL-2. Half of the culture medium was replaced with fresh IL-2-containing medium on days 3 and 7. Once the cells had been in culture for over nine days, the EasySep CD4+ T cell isolation kit was used to isolate CD4+ T cells by negative selection. Ficoll-Paque Plus gradient centrifugation was used to isolate PBMCs from whole blood, and the isolated PBMCs were then either used fresh or cryopreserved at -140C. Culture conditions were generally each tested in triplicate wells.

Broader findings and caveats from the paper: The study included relatively few convalescent patients and did not analyze early timepoints after natural infection. The median number of SARS-CoV-2-reactive clonotypes rose from 21 after infection to roughly 38 after vaccination, but the change was not significant. Of the vaccine-specific clones in convalescent patients, 304 of 307, or nearly all, reacted only to SARS-CoV-2 spike and did not cross-react with common cold coronaviruses. Among convalescent patients, a median about 86% of the SARS-CoV-2-reactive clones seen after vaccination appeared only after vaccination, which suggests priming specific to the vaccine.

The sample in question was CD4+ T cells from blood, cultured in vitro, obtained before SARS-CoV-2 vaccination. This clonotype was sampled from a human donor who had recovered from COVID-19. The chain is made from TRBV11-3 and TRBJ1-1, and perhaps TRBD1 as D gene, on 5 matching bases. CDR3 sequence: CASTPGRGNTEAFF. The bases are TGTGCCAGCACTCCGGGACGTGGGAACACTGAAGCTTTCTTT.